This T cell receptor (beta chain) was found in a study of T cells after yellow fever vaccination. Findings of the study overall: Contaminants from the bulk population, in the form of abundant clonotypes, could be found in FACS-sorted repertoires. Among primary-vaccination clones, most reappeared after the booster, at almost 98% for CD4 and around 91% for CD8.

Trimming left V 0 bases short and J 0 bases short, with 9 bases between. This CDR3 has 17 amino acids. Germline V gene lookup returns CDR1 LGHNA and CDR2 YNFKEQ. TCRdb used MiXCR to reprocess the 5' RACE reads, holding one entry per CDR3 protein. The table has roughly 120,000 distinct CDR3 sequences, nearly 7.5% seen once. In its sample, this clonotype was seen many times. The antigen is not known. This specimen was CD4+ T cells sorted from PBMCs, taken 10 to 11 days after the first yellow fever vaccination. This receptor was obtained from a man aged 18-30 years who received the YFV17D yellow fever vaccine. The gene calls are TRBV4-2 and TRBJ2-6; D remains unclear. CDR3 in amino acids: CASSQDVGNSGANVLTF. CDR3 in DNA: TGTGCCAGCAGCCAAGATGTAGGGAACTCTGGGGCCAACGTCCTGACTTTC.